Each of the 30 T cell receptor beta chains below was sequenced from the same sample in a study of Ad26.COV2.S vaccination and SARS-CoV-2 variants. TCRdb's copy holds only in-frame clones and misses some; the assay was immunoSEQ multiplex PCR. This table has a few hundred thousand clones, around nine tenths appearing once. Indicated treatment: around 19 received Ad26.COV2.S at low or high dose, single or two shots; several received placebo; per-sample allocation not given. At day 63 after the first vaccine or placebo injection, samples were drawn. Sequences were derived from peripheral blood, sampled in a trial of Ad26.COV2.S vaccine versus placebo. The receptors derive from a person between 18 and 59 years old who received the Ad26.COV2.S COVID-19 vaccine or a placebo.

The V gene is TRBV19, the J gene TRBJ2-4, with D perhaps TRBD2 (5 bases). CDR3 length equals 18 residues. V was shortened by 3 bases and J by 1 base, with 19 bases between the two germline ends. The V gene's germline CDR1 is LNHDA and CDR2 SQIVND (reference sequence). The CDR3 protein is CASSISILRVEAKNIQYF. Here the CDR3 DNA reads TGTGCCAGTAGTATTAGCATTTTGCGGGTGGAGGCCAAAAACATTCAGTACTTC.

V and J are TRBV4-2 and TRBJ2-7; 7 nucleotides match TRBD2. The CDR3 is 16 amino acids. Trimming at V came to 5 bases and at J to 5 bases, leaving 15 bases not matched to a gene. The germline CDR1 and CDR2 sequences are LGHNA and YNFKEQ. The CDR3 nucleotides are TGTGCCAGCAGCAAAACCAAAGCGGGATCTGTCAACGAGCAGTACTTC. Protein sequence: CASSKTKAGSVNEQYF.

The chain has TRBV5-4 and TRBJ2-3, with 10 bases that match TRBD2. After removal of 2 bases from V and 2 bases from J, the junction contained 5 bases not matched to a gene. The CDR3 runs 16 residues. Germline CDR1 and CDR2: SGHNT and YYREEE (reference sequence). CDR3: CASSLRLAGITDTQYF. In nucleotides, the CDR3 is TGTGCCAGCAGCTTACGACTAGCGGGCATCACAGATACGCAGTATTTT.

The chain uses TRBV7-8 and TRBJ2-5, with 14 bases lining up with TRBD2. CDR1 and CDR2 from the germline V gene are SGHVS and FQNEAQ. V dropped 4 bases and J dropped 5; count of bases not matched to a gene: 6. This CDR3 spans 16 amino acids. The CDR3 nucleotides are TGTGCCAGCAGCTCCGGACTAGCGGGAGGTTGGGAGACCCAGTACTTC. This codes for CASSSGLAGGWETQYF. The entire variable domain, with the rest obtained from reference TRBV7-8 and TRBJ2-5, is as follows: GAGVSQSPRYKVAKRGQDVALRCDPISGHVSLFWYQQALGQGPEFLTYFQNEAQLDKSGLPSDRFFAERPEGSVSTLKIQRTQQEDSAVYLCASSSGLAGGWETQYFGPGTRLLVL.

The chain has TRBV5-4 and TRBJ2-5; tentatively, D is TRBD1 (6 bases). The CDR3 has 16 amino acids. CDR1 SGHNT and CDR2 YYREEE come from the germline V gene (reference sequence). The V gene lost 4 bases and the J gene lost 1 base, with 17 bases spanning the gap. CDR3 residues: CASSKGQRNLQETQYF. CDR3 bases: TGTGCCAGCAGCAAAGGACAGCGAAACCTCCAAGAGACCCAGTACTTC.

The V call is TRBV3-1 (or the pseudogene TRBV3-2), the J call TRBJ2-2, with D possibly being TRBD1 or TRBD2 (6 bases each). V lost 1 base, J lost 2 bases, and 11 bases lay in between. The germline V gene has CDR1 LGHDT and CDR2 YNNKEL (reference sequence). The CDR3 is made up of 16 amino acids. The CDR3 bases are TGTGCCAGCAGCCAAGGGGGGGCCGGAAACACCGGGGAGCTGTTTTTT. This encodes CASSQGGAGNTGELFF.

The chain links TRBV4-1 to TRBJ2-3, with TRBD2 matching 15 bases. Germline CDR1 and CDR2: MGHRA and YSYEKL. The CDR3 runs 20 residues. The trim removed 0 bases at V and 3 bases at J, leaving 10 bases unmatched. CDR3 in amino acids: CASSQDAGLAGGPSTDTQYF. The CDR3 DNA follows: TGCGCCAGCAGCCAAGATGCTGGACTAGCGGGAGGGCCGAGTACAGATACGCAGTATTTT.

The chain employs TRBV27 and TRBJ1-2; D possibly corresponds to TRBD1 (6 bases). Germline CDR1 MNHEY, CDR2 SMNVEV (reference sequence). Trimming left V 0 bases short and J 3 bases short, with 11 bases between. The CDR3 contains 15 residues. CDR3 amino acids: CASSLSWGAHYGYTF. DNA for the CDR3: TGTGCCAGCAGTTTATCCTGGGGGGCTCACTATGGCTACACCTTC.

This clone was counted a few times. The rearrangement links TRBV7-8 to TRBJ2-2; 16 bases map to TRBD2. The J segment lost 4 bases and the V segment lost 2 bases, leaving 7 bases of the junction unmatched. Germline CDR1 SGHVS, CDR2 FQNEAQ. The CDR3 is made up of 19 amino acids. CDR3 bases: TGTGCCAGCAGCTTATGGGGACTAGCGGGAGGGCCTTTCACCGGGGAGCTGTTTTTT. Protein: CASSLWGLAGGPFTGELFF.

This chain links TRBV2 with TRBJ2-1; D unresolved. Germline assignment: CDR1 SNHLY and CDR2 FYNNEI. V gave up 4 bases and J gave up 4 bases, with 8 bases separating them. The CDR3 runs to 13 residues. The CDR3 bases are TGTGCCAGCAGTGGCAGGCAGTACAATGAGCAGTTCTTC. It yields the protein CASSGRQYNEQFF.

The chain recombines TRBV5-6 with TRBJ1-2, with unresolved D. Germline assignment: CDR1 SGHDT and CDR2 YYEEEE. The V gene lost 2 bases and the J gene lost 4 bases, with 6 bases spanning the gap. This CDR3 is built from 12 residues. CDR3 sequence: CASSLLGYGYTF. The CDR3 DNA reads TGTGCCAGCAGCTTATTAGGCTATGGCTACACCTTC.

The rearrangement links TRBV14 to TRBJ1-6; D gene unclear. Per germline, CDR1 SGHDN and CDR2 FVKESK. The CDR3 sequence is 13 residues long. Trimming left V 2 bases short and J 15 bases short, with 14 bases between. In DNA form, the CDR3 reads TGTGCCAGCAGCCAATTGACTTACTCCGGCCTCCACTTT. It translates to CASSQLTYSGLHF.

V gene TRBV5-6 combines with J gene TRBJ2-3; 10 nucleotides agree with TRBD2. The junction had 10 bases not matched to a gene; V was cut back by 2 bases and J by 4 bases. The CDR3 spans 17 residues. The germline V gene encodes CDR1 SGHDT and CDR2 YYEEEE. The CDR3 DNA reads as TGTGCCAGCAGCTTCAGCGGGGGGGGCCCGCAGTCAGATACGCAGTATTTT. Amino acids: CASSFSGGGPQSDTQYF. The variable domain in full, with the rest retrieved from reference TRBV5-6 and TRBJ2-3, is DAGVTQSPTHLIKTRGQQVTLRCSPKSGHDTVSWYQQALGQGPQFIFQYYEEEERQRGNFPDRFSGHQFPNYSSELNVNALLLGDSALYLCASSFSGGGPQSDTQYFGPGTRLTVL.

J is TRBJ1-4 and V is TRBV23-1; maybe TRBD1 (6 bases). TRBV23-1 is an ORF for which the function is uncertain. Trimming cost V 4 bases and J 4 bases, with 7 bases left between them. The CDR3 is 13 amino acids. The chain's CDR3 is CASSPGHNEKLFF. The CDR3, as DNA: TGCGCCAGCAGTCCGGGACATAATGAAAAACTGTTTTTT.

The rearrangement uses TRBV6-5 and TRBJ2-4; possible D gene TRBD1, 5 bases. The ends were cut back, 6 bases at V and 0 bases at J, with 9 bases in the middle. This CDR3 contains 14 residues. CDR1 and CDR2 (germline): MNHEY, SVGAGI. The CDR3 loop is CASSQQEAKNIQYF. CDR3 nucleotide sequence: TGTGCCAGCAGCCAACAGGAAGCCAAAAACATTCAGTACTTC.

The V and J genes are TRBV19 and TRBJ2-1, with D possibly matching TRBD2 (6 bases). The germline V and J ends were trimmed by 7 bases and 7 bases, with 20 bases remaining between them. The CDR3 totals 15 residues. Germline assignment: CDR1 LNHDA and CDR2 SQIVND (reference sequence). Here the CDR3 DNA reads TGTGCCAGTACCCCGGGACTCTGGGGGTGGAATGAGCAGTTCTTC. Translated: CASTPGLWGWNEQFF.

The rearrangement joins TRBV5-4 to TRBJ1-2; TRBD1 is a possible D gene (5 bases). V was shortened by 4 bases and J by 4 bases, with 17 bases between the two germline ends. Germline V gives CDR1 SGHNT, CDR2 YYREEE (reference sequence). The CDR3 totals 15 residues. The CDR3 spells CASSDFDSLLYGYTF. The CDR3 DNA follows: TGTGCCAGCAGCGATTTCGACAGCCTACTCTATGGCTACACCTTC.

This sequence joins TRBV4-3 and TRBJ2-3, with D unclear. The CDR3 runs 14 residues. The germline CDR1 and CDR2 sequences are LGHNA and YSLEER. The V end lost 0 bases, the J end lost 12 bases, and 16 bases lay between the germline ends. CDR3 in DNA: TGCGCCAGCAGCCAAGATATCGGGTCGCGCATACAGTATTTT. Amino acids: CASSQDIGSRIQYF.

J is TRBJ2-3 and V is TRBV21-1; TRBD2 is taken as the D call from the table, unchecked against the DNA. TRBV21-1 is marked as a pseudogene. There are 15 residues in the CDR3. The CDR3 nucleotides are TGTGCCAGCAGCCCCCGACTAGTGGGCACAGATACGCAGTATTTT. It specifies CASSPRLVGTDTQYF.

The chain recombines TRBV28 with TRBJ1-5; unclear D gene. Germline-derived CDR1 and CDR2 are MDHEN and SYDVKM. V lost 3 bases, J lost 1 base, and 4 bases lay in between. The CDR3 totals 13 residues. This CDR3 is CASSLASNQPQHF. DNA of the CDR3: TGTGCCAGCAGTTTGGCGAGCAATCAGCCCCAGCATTTT.

The rearrangement links TRBV30 to TRBJ1-6; 7 nucleotides line up with TRBD1. Germline-derived CDR1 and CDR2 are GTSNPN and SVGIG (reference sequence). CDR3 size: 12 residues. The junction had 0 bases not matched to a gene; V was cut back by 4 bases and J by 6 bases. CDR3 sequence reads: CAWTGGNSPLHF. CDR3 in DNA: TGTGCCTGGACAGGGGGTAATTCACCCCTCCACTTT.

This sequence joins TRBV6-1 and TRBJ1-2; D unresolved. The CDR3 sequence is 12 residues long. V was clipped by 3 bases and J by 7 bases, with 9 bases between them. The V gene's germline CDR1 is MNHNS and CDR2 SASEGT. CDR3 in amino acids: CASSDLGAGYTF. Here the CDR3 DNA reads TGTGCCAGCAGTGACCTGGGTGCTGGCTACACCTTC.

The CDR3, as DNA: TGTGCCAGCAGCGCCGACAGGGGGACCACCGGGGAGCTGTTTTTT. Protein: CASSADRGTTGELFF. The genes are TRBV3-1 (or the pseudogene TRBV3-2) and TRBJ2-2; 9 nucleotides line up with TRBD1. With V trimmed by 5 bases and J by 4 bases, 5 bases remained unmatched. Per the germline V gene, CDR1 is LGHDT and CDR2 is YNNKEL (reference sequence). The CDR3 loop spans 15 amino acids.

The chain carries TRBV28 and TRBJ1-6, with 11 bases lining up with TRBD1. V was clipped by 6 bases and J by 4 bases; unmatched bases: 5. The CDR3 sequence is 16 residues long. In germline, CDR1 is MDHEN, CDR2 SYDVKM. CDR3 nucleotide sequence: TGTGCCAGCAGGGCAGGGGACAGGGGGTATAATTCACCCCTCCACTTT. As protein: CASRAGDRGYNSPLHF. Full variable domain (remainder filled in from reference TRBV28 and TRBJ1-6): DVKVTQSSRYLVKRTGEKVFLECVQDMDHENMFWYRQDPGLGLRLIYFSYDVKMKEKGDIPEGYSVSREKKERFSLILESASTNQTSMYLCASRAGDRGYNSPLHFGNGTRLTVT.

The rearrangement uses TRBV7-8 and TRBJ1-2; D possibly corresponds to TRBD1 (6 bases). V lost 5 bases and J 3 bases, leaving 13 bases between the germline ends. Germline V gives CDR1 SGHVS, CDR2 FQNEAQ. This CDR3 comprises 14 residues. CDR3 DNA sequence: TGTGCCAGCAGCGTACAGGGTTTGGACTATGGCTACACCTTC. This encodes CASSVQGLDYGYTF.

V usage is TRBV28 and J usage is TRBJ1-2; TRBD1 is a possible D gene (6 bases). The V gene's germline CDR1 is MDHEN and CDR2 SYDVKM. This CDR3 is 18 amino acids long. V lost 4 bases and J 4 bases, leaving 25 bases between the germline ends. Here the CDR3 reads CASSSLDTSGAFAYGYTF. DNA for the CDR3: TGTGCCAGCAGTTCCTTAGATACTTCAGGGGCGTTTGCCTATGGCTACACCTTC.

This chain uses TRBV19 with TRBJ2-7; 8 nucleotides line up with TRBD2. CDR1 and CDR2 from the germline V gene are LNHDA and SQIVND (reference sequence). The CDR3 has 15 amino acids. V was clipped by 1 base and J by 6 bases; unmatched bases: 8. The CDR3: CASSIGRGRRFEQYF. The CDR3 DNA is TGTGCCAGTAGTATAGGTCGCGGGAGGCGTTTCGAGCAGTACTTC.

In its sample, this clone was seen a few times. The gene calls are TRBV18 and TRBJ1-2; no firm D call. Germline V lookup: CDR1 KGHSH, CDR2 LQKENI. The CDR3 length is 13 residues. V lost 3 bases and J 3 bases, leaving 8 bases between the germline ends. The CDR3 coding sequence is TGTGCCAGCTCACCCGGGAGCGACTATGGCTACACCTTC. Translation gives CASSPGSDYGYTF.

V usage is TRBV6-1 and J usage is TRBJ2-7; D not resolved. V was shortened by 0 bases and J by 7 bases, with 10 bases between the two germline ends. Germline V gene sequence: CDR1 MNHNS, CDR2 SASEGT. The CDR3 has 13 residues. The CDR3 loop reads CASSEAPGREQYF. The CDR3, as DNA: TGTGCCAGCAGTGAAGCCCCAGGCCGGGAGCAGTACTTC.

Ten or more counts support this clone. This rearrangement joins TRBV21-1 to TRBJ1-2; the table's TRBD1 call for D was not verified on the DNA. TRBV21-1 counts as a pseudogene. This CDR3 comprises 18 residues. CDR3 sequence: CASSKGVIVPDINYGYTF. The DNA for the CDR3 is TGTGCCAGCAGCAAAGGTGTGATTGTTCCGGACATAAACTATGGCTACACCTTC.